Presented here are 27 T cell receptor beta chains from one specimen sequenced in a study of glioma-infiltrating T cells after dendritic cell vaccination. Some clones are missing from TCRdb's copy, which holds only in-frame ones; the method was immunoSEQ multiplex PCR. The sample has about 25,000 clones; roughly 89% are singletons. This sample's time point: after dendritic cell vaccination, including at tumor progression/relapse. The sequencing used blood, collected after dendritic cell vaccination. The origin of the receptors is a human donor with glioblastoma.

The J gene is TRBJ2-4, the V gene TRBV5-1; the D is unclear. Germline values: CDR1 SGHRS, CDR2 YFSETQ. V lost 2 bases, J lost 0 bases, and 9 bases lay in between. This CDR3 has 15 amino acids. This CDR3 is CASSFNSIAKNIQYF. DNA of the CDR3: TGCGCCAGCAGCTTTAACTCCATAGCCAAAAACATTCAGTACTTC.

This CDR3 is CASSSQGTTNEKLFF. The CDR3 DNA is TGCGCCAGCAGCTCACAGGGTACAACTAATGAAAAACTGTTTTTT. The chain employs TRBV5-1 and TRBJ1-4; a weak D match, TRBD1 (6 bases). CDR3 size: 15 residues. The V end lost 3 bases, the J end lost 0 bases, and 9 bases lay between the germline ends. Germline CDR1 and CDR2: SGHRS and YFSETQ.

This clone was seen once. The chain's CDR3 is CASSDPKTRNAGDEQYF. DNA of the CDR3: TGTGCCAGCAGCGATCCGAAGACTAGAAACGCCGGGGACGAGCAGTACTTC. The chain uses TRBV7-2 and TRBJ2-7; perhaps TRBD2 as D (6 bases). Germline V CDR1 and CDR2: SGHTA, FQGNSA. The CDR3 runs 17 residues. The germline V and J ends were trimmed by 5 bases and 5 bases, with 25 bases remaining between them.

The rearrangement uses TRBV2 and TRBJ2-7; a possible D gene is TRBD2 (6 bases). V was pared by 4 bases and J by 2 bases, with 9 bases between. The germline CDR1 and CDR2 sequences are SNHLY and FYNNEI. The CDR3 has 13 amino acids. CDR3 sequence (DNA): TGTGCCAGCAGTGGCGGGGTTACCTACGAGCAGTACTTC. It codes for CASSGGVTYEQYF.

Worth noting for this clone: Other DNA variants within this sample encode the same CDR3. The CDR3 here is CASSLVWAGGNEQFF. CDR3 DNA: TGTGCCAGCAGCTTAGTCTGGGCAGGGGGCAATGAGCAGTTCTTC. V gene TRBV11-2 combines with J gene TRBJ2-1, with 7 bases identical to TRBD1. The CDR3 has 15 amino acids. With V trimmed by 1 base and J by 6 bases, 6 bases remained unmatched. Germline V lookup: CDR1 SGHAT, CDR2 FQNNGV. The entire variable domain, with the rest obtained from reference TRBV11-2 and TRBJ2-1, is as follows: EAGVAQSPRYKIIEKRQSVAFWCNPISGHATLYWYQQILGQGPKLLIQFQNNGVVDDSQLPKDRFSAERLKGVDSTLKIQPAKLEDSAVYLCASSLVWAGGNEQFFGPGTRLTVL.

V usage is TRBV14 and J usage is TRBJ2-1; D gene unclear. CDR3 length: 13 residues. V was pared by 4 bases and J by 3 bases, with 7 bases between. Germline V gene sequence: CDR1 SGHDN, CDR2 FVKESK. The CDR3 DNA sequence: TGTGCCAGCAGCCGGCAGTTCTACAATGAGCAGTTCTTC. Translated: CASSRQFYNEQFF.

The chain links TRBV4-1 to TRBJ2-7; 11 bases align to TRBD1. The CDR3 has 18 amino acids. Germline trimming cut 3 bases from V and 3 bases from J; bases unmatched to any gene: 13. Germline CDR1 reads MGHRA; CDR2 reads YSYEKL. The CDR3 loop is CASSHLGLRGQGDYEQYF. Written as DNA, the CDR3 is TGCGCCAGCAGCCATTTAGGCTTGCGGGGACAGGGGGACTACGAGCAGTACTTC.

This clone occurred once. J is TRBJ1-4 and V is TRBV13; D possibly corresponds to TRBD1 (6 bases). CDR3 length equals 15 residues. V was cut by 5 bases and J by 8 bases, with 18 bases left in between. CDR1 and CDR2 from the germline V gene are PRHDT and FYEKMQ (reference sequence). The CDR3 reads CASSLGLGTSEKLFF. CDR3 bases: TGTGCCAGCAGCCTGGGCCTGGGGACATCGGAAAAACTGTTTTTT.

This clone was recorded once. The rearrangement joins TRBV9 to TRBJ2-1; 8 bases line up with TRBD2. Germline V CDR1 and CDR2: SGDLS, YYNGEE. The trim removed 0 bases at V and 2 bases at J, leaving 1 base unmatched. The CDR3 is made up of 15 amino acids. Here the CDR3 reads CASSVDGGAYNEQFF. CDR3 sequence (DNA): TGTGCCAGCAGCGTAGACGGGGGGGCCTACAATGAGCAGTTCTTC. The full variable domain, with the rest looked up from reference TRBV9 and TRBJ2-1, is DSGVTQTPKHLITATGQRVTLRCSPRSGDLSVYWYQQSLDQGLQFLIQYYNGEERAKGNILERFSAQQFPDLHSELNLSSLELGDSALYFCASSVDGGAYNEQFFGPGTRLTVL.

The genes are TRBV27 and TRBJ2-5, with 9 bases lining up with TRBD1. The DNA end is more similar to TRBJ2-7, so the J call may be wrong. Germline CDR1 is MNHEY and CDR2 is SMNVEV (reference sequence). The CDR3 covers 13 residues. CDR3 sequence reads: CASRGTGNYEQYF. The CDR3 DNA reads as TGTGCCAGCAGGGGGACAGGGAACTACGAGCAGTACTTC.

The chain recombines TRBV19 with TRBJ1-5; D uncertain. CDR3 length: 14 amino acids. The V end was cut by 1 base, the J end by 1 base, with 5 bases between. Germline values: CDR1 LNHDA, CDR2 SQIVND (reference sequence). CDR3 protein: CASSIVASNQPQHF. In nucleotides, the CDR3 is TGTGCCAGTAGTATAGTAGCCAGCAATCAGCCCCAGCATTTT.

The rearrangement uses TRBV6-5 and TRBJ2-7; D gene unclear. This CDR3 contains 13 residues. V was shortened by 0 bases and J by 6 bases, with 9 bases between the two germline ends. Germline V CDR1 and CDR2: MNHEY, SVGAGI. The CDR3 DNA is TGTGCCAGCAGTTACTCGCCGTGGAGCGAGCAGTACTTC. Amino acids: CASSYSPWSEQYF.

The rearrangement joins TRBV10-3 to TRBJ1-2; perhaps TRBD1 as D (6 bases). The CDR3 spans 14 residues. V was trimmed by 0 bases and J by 5 bases, leaving 10 bases between them. Germline assignment: CDR1 ENHRY and CDR2 SYGVKD. CDR3 in amino acids: CAISESTGKYGYTF. As DNA, the CDR3 is TGTGCCATCAGTGAGTCTACAGGGAAGTATGGCTACACCTTC.

This chain joins TRBV6-4 and TRBJ2-3, with TRBD2 identical over 7 bases. This CDR3 has 15 amino acids. J was trimmed by 2 bases and V by 5 bases; bases with no gene match: 7. Germline V gene sequence: CDR1 MRHNA, CDR2 SNTAGT. The CDR3 DNA reads TGTGCCAGCAGTCCTTCGCGGGGGTTCACAGATACGCAGTATTTT. This sequence encodes CASSPSRGFTDTQYF.

V gene TRBV2 combines with J gene TRBJ1-2, with 8 bases lining up with TRBD1. Germline CDR1 is SNHLY and CDR2 is FYNNEI. The CDR3 totals 12 residues. V shed 8 bases and J 3 bases; nucleotides not matched to a gene: 2. For the CDR3, the DNA is TGTGCCAGCGCACAGGGGGACTATGGCTACACCTTC. It encodes CASAQGDYGYTF.

This clone was seen once. The chain combines TRBV21-1 with TRBJ2-1; the DNA was not compared with TRBD2, the D call given in the table. TRBV21-1 is recorded as a pseudogene. The CDR3 consists of 13 residues. The DNA of the CDR3 is TGTGCCAGTACTAGCGGGGAAGACAATGAGCAGTTCTTC. It codes for CASTSGEDNEQFF.

V usage is TRBV20-1 and J usage is TRBJ2-7; D perhaps matches TRBD2 (5 bases). Germline CDR1 DFQATT, CDR2 SNEGSKA (reference sequence). This CDR3 contains 11 residues. CDR3: CGPRGSYEQYF. CDR3 bases: TGCGGCCCCCGGGGATCCTACGAGCAGTACTTC.

The V call is TRBV6-4, the J call TRBJ1-5; D ambiguous. The CDR3 is made up of 13 amino acids. Trimming stripped 4 bases from V and 1 base from J, with 5 bases between. Germline V lookup: CDR1 MRHNA, CDR2 SNTAGT. CDR3 coding DNA: TGTGCCAGCAGTGCCGAGAGCAATCAGCCCCAGCATTTT. It specifies CASSAESNQPQHF.

For the CDR3, the DNA is TGCAGTGCCCACTCAAACAATGAGCAGTTCTTC. Protein product: CSAHSNNEQFF. This sequence joins TRBV20-1 and TRBJ2-1; no firm D call. Trimming left V 6 bases short and J 5 bases short, with 8 bases between. The germline CDR1 and CDR2 sequences are DFQATT and SNEGSKA (reference sequence). There are 11 residues in the CDR3.

The V call is TRBV5-4, the J call TRBJ2-1, with 9 bases fitting TRBD2. V was pared by 2 bases and J by 8 bases, with 8 bases of the junction left unmatched. In germline, CDR1 is SGHNT, CDR2 YYREEE (reference sequence). The CDR3 loop spans 15 amino acids. CDR3 nucleotides: TGTGCCAGCAGCTTTCCAAGCGGGGGGAAGGATGAGCAGTTCTTC. Translated, it gives CASSFPSGGKDEQFF.

About this clone: Other nucleotide sequences from this sample produce the same CDR3. The genes are TRBV18 and TRBJ1-3; 8 bases are shared with TRBD1. The CDR3 is made up of 16 amino acids. J lost 3 bases, V lost 3 bases, and 7 bases had no gene match. The germline V gene encodes CDR1 KGHSH and CDR2 LQKENI. The CDR3 DNA is TGTGCCAGCTCACCGCAAGGACAGGGAAGTGGAAACACCATATATTTT. The encoded protein is CASSPQGQGSGNTIYF.

Remarks on this clone: Other DNA sequences in the sample encode the same CDR3. This rearrangement joins TRBV6-5 to TRBJ1-1; no clear D. The length of the CDR3 is 14 residues. The ends were cut back, 3 bases at V and 1 base at J, with 9 bases in the middle. CDR1 and CDR2 from the germline V gene are MNHEY and SVGAGI. In nucleotides, the CDR3 is TGTGCCAGCAGTTATGGCAGGCGGAACACTGAAGCTTTCTTT. It specifies CASSYGRRNTEAFF.

This sequence joins TRBV7-9 and TRBJ1-3; tentatively, D is TRBD1 (6 bases). Between the trimmed V and J ends, which lost 8 bases and 2 bases, there was a span of 10 bases. The CDR3 spans 13 residues. Germline V lookup: CDR1 SEHNR, CDR2 FQNEAQ (reference sequence). The CDR3 region has the DNA TGTGCCAGCCAGGCAGGGGCTGGAAACACCATATATTTT. This translates into CASQAGAGNTIYF.

The J gene is TRBJ2-5, the V gene TRBV7-2; weak D call: TRBD1 (5 bases). The germline V gene has CDR1 SGHTA and CDR2 FQGNSA. The CDR3 runs 13 residues. V lost 3 bases to trimming and J lost 5 bases, with 10 bases between them. The CDR3 is CASSFKGSETQYF. The CDR3, as DNA: TGTGCCAGCAGCTTTAAGGGGTCGGAGACCCAGTACTTC.

The chain recombines TRBV7-9 with TRBJ1-2; TRBD1 might be the D (6 bases). The CDR3 sequence is 16 residues long. The germline V and J ends were trimmed by 3 bases and 2 bases, with 16 bases remaining between them. Germline V gene lookup returns CDR1 SEHNR and CDR2 FQNEAQ (reference sequence). CDR3: CASSFAAGTRNYGYTF. The CDR3 DNA follows: TGTGCCAGCAGCTTCGCCGCCGGGACAAGAAACTATGGCTACACCTTC.

This chain uses TRBV6-1 with TRBJ2-2; a weak D match, TRBD1 (5 bases). The V and J ends lost 6 bases and 7 bases respectively, with 12 bases between them. There are 13 residues in the CDR3. Germline V gene sequence: CDR1 MNHNS, CDR2 SASEGT. CDR3 loop: CASRAGLLGELFF. The CDR3 DNA follows: TGTGCCAGCAGGGCAGGGCTTCTCGGGGAGCTGTTTTTT.

The chain has TRBV5-1 and TRBJ2-3; 7 positions agree with TRBD2. CDR1 is SGHRS and CDR2 is YFSETQ in the germline V gene. J was trimmed by 0 bases and V by 0 bases; bases with no gene match: 1. The CDR3 length is 15 residues. The CDR3 coding sequence is TGCGCCAGCAGCTTGGCCGGGAGGAGCACAGATACGCAGTATTTT. This codes for CASSLAGRSTDTQYF.